The entry below describes one TCR beta chain. Its antigen target is currently unknown. It is likely a read error, because the conserved phenylalanine at the end of the CDR3 is missing. No DNA is shown, since the ends of the CDR3 on it are uncertain; the CDR3 is the one TCRdb lists. The data belong to a study of molecular identifiers for immune sequencing clone quantification (dated by TCRdb to 2017 to 2018). For the study in its entirety: For a replicate experiment, RNA from 20,000 or 100,000 naive CD8 T cells was divided into five aliquots, and four of the five aliquots were sequenced. The study was a methods study using CD8 T cells to benchmark molecular-identifier clustering-based TCR repertoire sequencing (MIDCIRS) and TCR RNA copy counting. What the research found in general, with its limitations: Identical TCR molecules sharing a barcode could cause highly expanded clone sizes to be underestimated. When barcode sub-clustering was not used, chimeric consensus sequences inflated TCR diversity, with chimeras reaching as high as 47%. Modeling gave about three recovered TCR RNA copies per cell versus about 10 by digital PCR, implying approximately 32% capture efficiency. In CMV-specific effector cells, clones with more than 20 RNA copies contained over 97% of molecules, whereas in naive cells such clones contained under 1% of molecules. Spiked-in Jurkat TCR RNA (approximately eleven copies' worth), which is not part of the donor repertoire, was contained in the naive libraries. Even against a background of about a million naive CD8 T cells, spiked-in Jurkat TCR RNA amounting to a single cell's worth was reported to be detectable.

The CDR3 is made up of 12 amino acids, end residues included. According to the germline V gene (reference sequence), CDR1 reads SGHNT and CDR2 reads YYREEE. Libraries were prepared through PCR. Instrument used: NextSeq 500. Bulk TCR libraries were made following a previously described method, with the TCR primers given in Table S5. The Qiagen AllPrep DNA/RNA kit was used to purify total RNA. Before analysis, reads from multiple sequencing runs of one library were combined. Regarding the original processing steps: Reads were retained only if an exact TCR constant sequence was present, and the retained reads were trimmed to 150 nt and grouped according to their 12-nt molecular barcodes. Reads in each barcode group were sub-clustered using a 15% Levenshtein threshold, and a quality-weighted consensus sequence was built for each RNA molecule. Non-functional sequences were removed, as were lower-count sequences one edit away from another. Barcode sub-clusters with fewer than 20% of the maximum read count were removed, based on fitting two negative binomial distributions. TCRdb handled the public reads itself, with Q25 trimming in fastp and clone calling in MiXCR, and kept productive beta chains. Every CDR3 protein is listed once, alongside the most common genes and DNA of its rows. Clone size and V and J calls follow TCRdb, not the original study. This sample lists tens of thousands of distinct CDR3 sequences; roughly a third were detected once. The top ten constitute around 4% of the sample.

Libraries of naive CD8 T cells were built from anywhere between about 20,000 and 1,000,000 sorted cells, with 10%, 30% or 50% of the purified RNA used. Naive CD8 T cells, defined as CD8+CD4-CCR7+CD45RA+, were FACS-sorted into RLT Plus buffer on a BD FACSAria II. To test detection sensitivity, Jurkat RNA equivalent to more than 8 TCR copies was spiked into samples of about 19,000-1,000,000 naive CD8 T cells. Enrichment of CD8 T cells was done with RosetteSep CD8+ T Cell Enrichment Cocktail plus Ficoll-Paque, and ACK red cell lysis came afterward. This chain joins TRBV5-4 to TRBJ2-2. The origin of this receptor is a human donor in good health. Some libraries in this study had Jurkat cell RNA spiked in. The sequencing input was naive CD8+ T cells from blood, with Jurkat cell RNA spiked in. The sample's cell subset or site label is to be understood as: FACS-sorted CD8+CD4-CCR7+CD45RA+ naive T cells. The CDR3 protein is CASSLRAGELVY.